The 14 T cell receptor beta chains in this list originate from one sample, sequenced in a study of regulatory T cells in long-lasting Graves disease. Time point in this sample: persistent/refractory GD, antithyroid drugs over 5 years with positive TRAb. RNA isolated from PBMCs was used to make the TCR library. Sequencing libraries for TCR beta were prepared with iRepertoire HTBI primers and Arm-PCR of CDR3 regions. One entry per CDR3 protein, called by TCRdb with MiXCR from the multiplex PCR reads. Of 400,000 to 500,000 distinct CDR3 sequences listed, 20% to 25% are singletons. The sample was peripheral blood mononuclear cells (PBMCs), taken when the disease was refractory, from a patient treated with antithyroid drugs. These receptors came from a female donor with Graves disease.

Only a few counts were recorded for this clonotype. V gene TRBV20-1 combines with J gene TRBJ1-5; no firm D call. The CDR3 covers 14 residues. CDR1 is DFQATT, CDR2 SNEGSKA, per germline (reference sequence). V was shortened by 1 base and J by 2 bases, with 9 bases between the two germline ends. The CDR3 region has the DNA TGCAGTGCTAGAGTCCCTTGGGGCAATCAGCCCCAGCATTTT. It codes for CSARVPWGNQPQHF.

The chain joins TRBV9 to TRBJ1-3, with 9 nucleotides matching TRBD1. The CDR3 is 15 amino acids. Germline assignment: CDR1 SGDLS and CDR2 YYNGEE. Trimming at V came to 3 bases and at J to 3 bases, leaving 4 bases not matched to a gene. The CDR3 DNA is TGTGCCAGCAGCGCGGGACAGGGTCTTGGAAACACCATATATTTT. Protein product: CASSAGQGLGNTIYF. Supplemented by reference TRBV9 and TRBJ1-3, the full variable domain reads DSGVTQTPKHLITATGQRVTLRCSPRSGDLSVYWYQQSLDQGLQFLIQYYNGEERAKGNILERFSAQQFPDLHSELNLSSLELGDSALYFCASSAGQGLGNTIYFGEGSWLTVV.

This chain joins TRBV20-1 and TRBJ2-5; 7 bases fit TRBD2. J was trimmed by 5 bases and V by 5 bases; bases with no gene match: 14. The CDR3 extends over 15 amino acids. Looked up from germline, CDR1 is DFQATT and CDR2 is SNEGSKA (reference sequence). CDR3 DNA sequence: TGCAGTGCTTCGGGACTAAGGGGTTTGGGTGAGACCCAGTACTTC. Translated, it gives CSASGLRGLGETQYF.

The CDR3 DNA reads TGTGCCAGCAGCGTATTAACAGGGTCGGGTGAAAAACTGTTTTTT. This translates into CASSVLTGSGEKLFF. J is TRBJ1-4 and V is TRBV9; D might be TRBD1 (6 bases). The V gene's germline CDR1 is SGDLS and CDR2 YYNGEE. The CDR3 contains 15 residues. V shed 1 base and J shed 7 bases, with 14 bases lying between them.

This clonotype was seen a handful of times. The V and J genes are TRBV11-2 and TRBJ2-7, with 11 bases matching TRBD2. The V segment lost 3 bases and the J segment 3 bases; nucleotides outside the gene matches: 4. This CDR3 contains 15 residues. Germline V gene sequence: CDR1 SGHAT, CDR2 FQNNGV. The CDR3, as DNA: TGTGCCAGCAGCTTTAGCGGGGGGGCCTTCTACGAGCAGTACTTC. Its translation: CASSFSGGAFYEQYF.

A note on this clonotype: Since a much larger clone is just one base distant, this may be a read error. This chain joins TRBV13 and TRBJ2-7, with 7 bases matching TRBD1. Germline lookup yields CDR1 PRHDT and CDR2 FYEKMQ (reference sequence). This CDR3 comprises 15 residues. The CDR3: CASSLGQADSYERYF. DNA of the CDR3: TGTGCCAGCAGCCTAGGACAGGCCGATTCCTACGAGCGGTACTTC.

In this sample, this clonotype turned up a few times. V and J are TRBV20-1 and TRBJ2-3; TRBD2 agrees at 9 bases. Trimming cost V 2 bases and J 6 bases; bases outside gene matches: 18. Looked up from germline, CDR1 is DFQATT and CDR2 is SNEGSKA (reference sequence). The CDR3 loop spans 18 amino acids. The CDR3 nucleotides are TGCAGTGCTAGAAGCGCCCATGGGGCTAGCGGGGCTGACGATACGCAGTATTTT. Translated, it gives CSARSAHGASGADDTQYF.

This clonotype came up a few times. The rearrangement uses TRBV7-2 and TRBJ2-1; D is tentatively TRBD1 or TRBD2 (5 bases each). V lost 3 bases to trimming and J lost 5 bases, with 11 bases between them. The CDR3 consists of 14 residues. The germline gives CDR1 SGHTA, CDR2 FQGNSA. CDR3 in DNA: TGTGCCAGCAGCTTGTATCGGGGCAACAATGAGCAGTTCTTC. Encoded protein: CASSLYRGNNEQFF.

This clonotype occurred a few times. This chain uses TRBV30 with TRBJ1-1, with a weak D call TRBD1 (6 bases). There are 13 residues in the CDR3. V was pared by 3 bases and J by 0 bases, with 8 bases between. Germline CDR1 reads GTSNPN; CDR2 reads SVGIG (reference sequence). CDR3 amino acids: CAWRGALNTEAFF. CDR3 nucleotides: TGTGCCTGGAGGGGGGCACTGAACACTGAAGCTTTCTTT.

On this clonotype itself: A much larger clone lies a single base off, so this may be a read error. The V gene is TRBV11-2, the J gene TRBJ2-2; D might be TRBD1 (6 bases). Germline values: CDR1 SGHAT, CDR2 FQNNGV. The CDR3 sequence is 15 residues long. CDR3 sequence (DNA): TGTGCCAGCAGCTCCGGGACATCAAACACCGGGGAGCTGTCTTTT. This codes for CASSSGTSNTGELSF.

This clonotype occurred many times. J is TRBJ1-1 and V is TRBV25-1; 8 nucleotides align to TRBD1. This CDR3 is 16 amino acids long. Unmatched junction bases numbered 12, after V lost 5 bases and J lost 4 bases. Looked up from germline, CDR1 is MGHDK and CDR2 is SYGVNS. CDR3: CASSKDRTGLGTEAFF. CDR3 DNA sequence: TGTGCCAGCAGTAAGGATAGGACAGGGCTGGGCACTGAAGCTTTCTTT.

This clonotype showed up many times. The gene calls are TRBV5-1 and TRBJ2-4; possibly TRBD1 for D (5 bases). CDR1 is SGHRS and CDR2 is YFSETQ in the germline V gene. Trimming removed 0 bases at V and 7 bases at J, with 5 bases between. The CDR3 extends over 12 amino acids. CDR3 DNA: TGCGCCAGCAGCTTGGCAGGGAACATTCAGTACTTC. Residues: CASSLAGNIQYF.

In this sample, this clonotype turned up many times. The V call is TRBV2, the J call TRBJ2-4; D is uncertain. Germline V lookup: CDR1 SNHLY, CDR2 FYNNEI. Trimming took off 3 bases at V and 0 bases at J, with 6 bases between the two ends. This CDR3 contains 14 residues. CDR3 amino acids: CASSDGLAKNIQYF. The CDR3 region has the DNA TGTGCCAGCAGTGACGGATTAGCCAAAAACATTCAGTACTTC. Drawing the rest from reference TRBV2 and TRBJ2-4, the complete variable domain is EPEVTQTPSHQVTQMGQEVILRCVPISNHLYFYWYRQILGQKVEFLVSFYNNEISEKSEIFDDQFSVERPDGSNFTLKIRSTKLEDSAMYFCASSDGLAKNIQYFGAGTRLSVL.

This clonotype was counted ten times or more. The chain employs TRBV12-3 or TRBV12-4 and TRBJ2-5; the D gene is possibly TRBD2 (6 bases). This CDR3 is built from 14 residues. Trimming stripped 3 bases from V and 3 bases from J, with 11 bases between. CDR3 loop: CASSLLAMEETQYF. The DNA for the CDR3 is TGTGCCAGCAGTTTGCTAGCGATGGAAGAGACCCAGTACTTC.